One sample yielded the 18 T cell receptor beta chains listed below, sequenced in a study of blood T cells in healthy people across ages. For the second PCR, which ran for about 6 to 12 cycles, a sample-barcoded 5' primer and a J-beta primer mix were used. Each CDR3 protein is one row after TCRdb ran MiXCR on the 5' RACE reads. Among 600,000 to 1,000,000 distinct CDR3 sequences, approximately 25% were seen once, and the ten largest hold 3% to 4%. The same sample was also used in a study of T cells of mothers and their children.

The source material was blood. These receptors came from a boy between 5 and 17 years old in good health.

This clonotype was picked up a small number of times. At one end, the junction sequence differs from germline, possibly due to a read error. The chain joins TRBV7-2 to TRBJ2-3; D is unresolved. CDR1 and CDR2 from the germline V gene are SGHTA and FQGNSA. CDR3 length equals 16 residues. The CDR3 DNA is TGTGCCGGCAGCTTTGGAATAGTGCCTAGCACAGATACGCAGTATTTT. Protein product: CAGSFGIVPSTDTQYF.

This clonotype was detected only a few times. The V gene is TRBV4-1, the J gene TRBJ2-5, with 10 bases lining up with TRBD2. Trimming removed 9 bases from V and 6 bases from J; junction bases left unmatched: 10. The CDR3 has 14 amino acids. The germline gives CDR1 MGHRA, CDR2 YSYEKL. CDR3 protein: CASAAGGGSKTQYF. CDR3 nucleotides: TGCGCCAGTGCAGCGGGAGGGGGGAGTAAGACCCAGTACTTC.

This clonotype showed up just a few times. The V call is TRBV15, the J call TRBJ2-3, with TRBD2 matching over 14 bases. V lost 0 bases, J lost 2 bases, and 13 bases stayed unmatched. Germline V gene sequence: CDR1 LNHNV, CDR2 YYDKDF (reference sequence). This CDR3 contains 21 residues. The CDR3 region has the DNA TGTGCCACCAGCAGAGATTTGGGGACTAGCGGGAGCCCCTCGATCACAGATACGCAGTATTTT. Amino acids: CATSRDLGTSGSPSITDTQYF.

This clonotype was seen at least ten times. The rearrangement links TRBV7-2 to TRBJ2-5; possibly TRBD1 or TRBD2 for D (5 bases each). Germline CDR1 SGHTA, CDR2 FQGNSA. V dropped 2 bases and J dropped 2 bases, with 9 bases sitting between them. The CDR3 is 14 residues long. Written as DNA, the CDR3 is TGTGCCAGCAGCTTACGGGGCAGACAAGAGACCCAGTACTTC. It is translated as CASSLRGRQETQYF.

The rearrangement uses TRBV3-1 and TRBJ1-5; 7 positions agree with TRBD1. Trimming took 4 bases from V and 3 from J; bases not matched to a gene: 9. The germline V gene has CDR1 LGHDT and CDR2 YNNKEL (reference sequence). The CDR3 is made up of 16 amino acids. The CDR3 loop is CASSPTRTGDNQPQHF. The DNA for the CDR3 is TGTGCCAGCAGCCCTACCCGGACAGGAGACAATCAGCCCCAGCATTTT.

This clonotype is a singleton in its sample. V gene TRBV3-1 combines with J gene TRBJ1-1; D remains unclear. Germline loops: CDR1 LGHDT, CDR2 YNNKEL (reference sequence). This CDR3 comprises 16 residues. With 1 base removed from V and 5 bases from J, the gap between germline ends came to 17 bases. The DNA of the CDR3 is TGTGCCAGCAGCCAAGCGTACGGAGCTGGAGGAACTGAAGCTTTCTTT. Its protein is CASSQAYGAGGTEAFF.

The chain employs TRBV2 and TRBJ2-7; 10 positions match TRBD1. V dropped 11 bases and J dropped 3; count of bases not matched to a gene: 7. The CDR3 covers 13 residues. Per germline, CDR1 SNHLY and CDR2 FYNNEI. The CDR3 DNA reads TGTGCCGGAACGGGACAGGGGAGCTACGAGCAGTACTTC. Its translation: CAGTGQGSYEQYF.

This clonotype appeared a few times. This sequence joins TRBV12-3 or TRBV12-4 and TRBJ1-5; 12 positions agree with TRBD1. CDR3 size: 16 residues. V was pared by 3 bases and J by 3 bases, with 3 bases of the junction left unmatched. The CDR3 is CASSLGTGGLNQPQHF. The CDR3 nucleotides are TGTGCCAGCAGTTTGGGGACAGGGGGCCTCAATCAGCCCCAGCATTTT.

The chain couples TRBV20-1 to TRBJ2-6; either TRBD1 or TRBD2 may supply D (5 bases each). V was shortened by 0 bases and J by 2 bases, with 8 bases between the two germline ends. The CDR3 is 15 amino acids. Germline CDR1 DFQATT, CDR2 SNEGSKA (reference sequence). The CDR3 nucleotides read TGCAGTGCTAGAGAGGGGGTAGCTGGGGCCAACGTCCTGACTTTC. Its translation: CSAREGVAGANVLTF.

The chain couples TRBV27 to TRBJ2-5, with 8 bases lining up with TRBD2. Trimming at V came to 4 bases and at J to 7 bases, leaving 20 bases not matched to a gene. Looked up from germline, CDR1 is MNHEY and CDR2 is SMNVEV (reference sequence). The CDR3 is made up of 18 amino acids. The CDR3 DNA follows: TGTGCCAGCAGTTCGTACGGAACGGGGGGGGCCGCCATGTTGACCCAGTACTTC. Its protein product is CASSSYGTGGAAMLTQYF.

CDR3: CATSRVGLSYEQYF. The CDR3 DNA is TGTGCCACCAGCAGAGTGGGCCTCTCCTACGAGCAGTACTTC. The chain recombines TRBV15 with TRBJ2-7, with D hard to call. The CDR3 is made up of 14 amino acids. Germline-derived CDR1 and CDR2 are LNHNV and YYDKDF (reference sequence). Trimming stripped 1 base from V and 0 bases from J, with 7 bases between.

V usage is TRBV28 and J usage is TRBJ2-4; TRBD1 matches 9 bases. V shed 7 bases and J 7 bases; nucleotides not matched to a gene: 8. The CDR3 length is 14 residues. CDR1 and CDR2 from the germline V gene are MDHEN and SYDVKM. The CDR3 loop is CASTLPGTGNIQYF. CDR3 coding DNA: TGTGCCAGCACCCTGCCCGGGACAGGGAACATTCAGTACTTC.

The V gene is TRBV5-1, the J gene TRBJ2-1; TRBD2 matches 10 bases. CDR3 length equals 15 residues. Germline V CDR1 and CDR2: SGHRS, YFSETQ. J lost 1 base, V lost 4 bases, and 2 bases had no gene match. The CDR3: CASSEGLASYNEQFF. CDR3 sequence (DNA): TGCGCCAGCAGCGAGGGACTAGCGTCCTACAATGAGCAGTTCTTC.

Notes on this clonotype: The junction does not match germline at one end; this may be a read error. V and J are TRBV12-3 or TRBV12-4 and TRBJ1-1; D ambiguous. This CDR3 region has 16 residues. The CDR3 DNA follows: TGTGCCAGCAGACCCGGAGGAGGGCTCATGAACACTGAAACTTTCTTT. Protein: CASRPGGGLMNTETFF.

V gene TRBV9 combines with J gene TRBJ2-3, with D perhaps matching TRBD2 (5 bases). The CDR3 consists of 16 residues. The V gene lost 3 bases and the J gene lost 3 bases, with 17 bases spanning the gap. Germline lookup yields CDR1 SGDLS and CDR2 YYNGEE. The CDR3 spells CASSASVGEVTDTQYF. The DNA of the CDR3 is TGTGCCAGCAGCGCTAGTGTGGGAGAGGTAACAGATACGCAGTATTTT.

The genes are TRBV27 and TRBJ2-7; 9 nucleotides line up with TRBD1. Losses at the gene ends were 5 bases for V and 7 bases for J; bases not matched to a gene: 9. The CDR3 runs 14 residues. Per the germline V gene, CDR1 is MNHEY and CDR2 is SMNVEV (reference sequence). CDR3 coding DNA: TGTGCCAGCAGTCTACAGGGGGCAGGCAATGAGCAGTACTTC. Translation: CASSLQGAGNEQYF.

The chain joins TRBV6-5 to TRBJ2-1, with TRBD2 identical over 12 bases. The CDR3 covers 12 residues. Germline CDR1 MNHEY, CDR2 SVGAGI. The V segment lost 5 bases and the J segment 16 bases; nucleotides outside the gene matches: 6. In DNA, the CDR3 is TGTGCCAGCAGTCCGACTAGCGGGGGCATATTCTTC. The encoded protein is CASSPTSGGIFF.

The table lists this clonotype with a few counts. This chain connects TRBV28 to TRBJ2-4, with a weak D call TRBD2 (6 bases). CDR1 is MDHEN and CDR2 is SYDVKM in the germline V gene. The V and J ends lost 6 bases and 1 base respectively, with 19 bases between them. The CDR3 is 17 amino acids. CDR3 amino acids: CASRPSEGLKAKNIQYF. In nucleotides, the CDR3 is TGTGCCAGCAGGCCGTCGGAGGGGCTGAAGGCCAAAAACATTCAGTACTTC.